These 7 T cell receptor beta chains came from one sample sequenced in a study of T-cell memory formation after mild COVID-19. TCRdb used MiXCR to reprocess the 5' RACE reads, holding one entry per CDR3 protein. Altogether under 200,000 distinct CDR3 sequences are present, roughly a third being singletons, with the ten largest covering around 11%. The sample taken for sequencing was PBMCs or a T cell subset sorted from them (not recorded which). The receptors were gathered from an adult woman who had mild COVID-19 (a few samples of this study predate the infection). Cell type and time point are not known.

Only a few counts were recorded for this clonotype. V and J are TRBV4-2 and TRBJ2-2; the match to TRBD2 covers 7 bases. CDR1 and CDR2 (germline): LGHNA, YNFKEQ. The J segment lost 0 bases and the V segment lost 4 bases, leaving 5 bases of the junction unmatched. This CDR3 spans 16 amino acids. CDR3 DNA: TGTGCCAGCAGCCCGGGAGGCCTAGCGAACACCGGGGAGCTGTTTTTT. It specifies CASSPGGLANTGELFF.

The chain employs TRBV14 and TRBJ1-5; D gene ambiguous. Germline lookup yields CDR1 SGHDN and CDR2 FVKESK. The ends were cut back, 4 bases at V and 7 bases at J, with 14 bases in the middle. CDR3 length: 14 amino acids. CDR3 sequence (DNA): TGTGCCAGCAGCCGGTACGGGTTTGGACAGCCCCAGCATTTT. This gives the protein CASSRYGFGQPQHF.

The CDR3 bases are TGCAGTGCTACATCCGGGGGCCTGGGATCTGAGCAGTACTTC. Protein sequence: CSATSGGLGSEQYF. J is TRBJ2-7 and V is TRBV20-1, with D perhaps matching TRBD1 or TRBD2 (6 bases each). From germline, CDR1 is DFQATT and CDR2 SNEGSKA (reference sequence). CDR3 length: 14 amino acids. V lost 4 bases and J lost 7, with 20 bases in between.

This clonotype was counted only a few times. This chain links TRBV5-1 with TRBJ2-7; D is perhaps TRBD1 (5 bases). Trimming took off 4 bases at V and 2 bases at J, with 16 bases between the two ends. Germline CDR1 and CDR2: SGHRS and YFSETQ. The CDR3 runs 15 residues. DNA of the CDR3: TGCGCCAGCAGCCTGGAACCAGGGCCAGCCTACGAGCAGTACTTC. This gives the protein CASSLEPGPAYEQYF.

The genes are TRBV9 and TRBJ2-1; 10 nucleotides match TRBD2. V lost 0 bases and J lost 7; bases outside the gene matches: 4. Germline V gene sequence: CDR1 SGDLS, CDR2 YYNGEE. This CDR3 has 15 amino acids. CDR3 in DNA: TGTGCCAGCAGCGTAGGTAGCGGGAGGTCTAATGAGCAGTTCTTC. This codes for CASSVGSGRSNEQFF.

The V and J genes are TRBV6-6 and TRBJ1-3; 9 bases are a match to TRBD1. Trimming took 6 bases from V and 2 from J; bases not matched to a gene: 2. Germline V CDR1 and CDR2: MNHNY, SVGAGI (reference sequence). The CDR3 is made up of 14 amino acids. CDR3 nucleotide sequence: TGTGCCAGCAGGGACAGGGGTGCTGGAAACACCATATATTTT. Amino acid sequence: CASRDRGAGNTIYF.

The V call is TRBV7-6, the J call TRBJ2-2; D gene uncertain. V dropped 0 bases and J dropped 5 bases, with 7 bases sitting between them. CDR1 and CDR2 from the germline V gene are SGHVS and FNYEAQ. The CDR3 totals 14 residues. The CDR3 reads CASSLAGITGELFF. The CDR3 bases are TGTGCCAGCAGCTTAGCAGGAATTACCGGGGAGCTGTTTTTT. The full variable domain, its missing parts supplied by reference TRBV7-6 and TRBJ2-2, is GAGVSQSPRYKVTKRGQDVALRCDPISGHVSLYWYRQALGQGPEFLTYFNYEAQQDKSGLPNDRFSAERPEGSISTLTIQRTEQRDSAMYRCASSLAGITGELFFGEGSRLTVL.